The 2 T cell receptor beta chains in this list originate from one sample, sequenced in a study of T cells after yellow fever vaccination. TCRdb recomputed calls from the 5' RACE reads with MiXCR, one row per CDR3 protein. The table lists over 150,000 distinct CDR3 sequences, about 6% of them singletons. This specimen was CD4+ T cells sorted from PBMCs, taken on the day of the first yellow fever vaccination. These receptors all come from a man younger than 30 who received the YFV17D yellow fever vaccine.

This clonotype was seen at least ten times. CDR3 bases: TGCGCCAGCAGCCAGAGACAGGGAACTAATGAAAAACTGTTTTTT. It translates to CASSQRQGTNEKLFF. The chain is built from TRBV4-1 and TRBJ1-4; TRBD1 agrees at 7 bases. Germline V gives CDR1 MGHRA, CDR2 YSYEKL. The ends lost 3 bases at V and 1 base at J; junction bases unmatched: 2. The CDR3 runs to 15 residues.

There are many counts of this clonotype. This chain connects TRBV7-6 to TRBJ2-1; 15 bases match TRBD2. The CDR3 totals 19 residues. V trimming: 2 bases; J trimming: 2 bases; junction bases outside the gene matches: 7. Germline-derived CDR1 and CDR2 are SGHVS and FNYEAQ. In DNA, the CDR3 is TGTGCCAGCAGCTTAAGGACTAGCGGGGGGGCCGGGGCCTACAATGAGCAGTTCTTC. Amino acids: CASSLRTSGGAGAYNEQFF.